This entry features one TCR beta chain sequence. This clonotype was seen ten or more times. It lacks a known antigen. The record has no base qualities; no much larger clone is one base away. Two rounds of multiplex PCR on genomic DNA were used to amplify the TCR beta CDR3 region. The first PCR round used primers specific to each TRBV and TRBJ gene, and the primer sequences were filed in Chinese patent CN105087789A. Universal primers were used in the second round of PCR. The Roche High Pure PCR Template Preparation Kit was used to extract genomic DNA from frozen PBMCs. An Illumina HiSeq 3000 was used to sequence the libraries paired-end with 151 bp reads. As for the authors' bioinformatics: Raw reads lacking the multiplex PCR primer sequences were removed with CutAdapt. High-quality paired reads were merged into contigs with PEAR. MiXCR assigned TRB V, D and J gene segments to each contig by aligning to reference sequences. CDR3 sequences were clustered by base quality and sequence similarity to remove sequencing errors. Diversity was measured as Shannon entropy normalized by the natural log of productive TCR sequence number. To get clonality, Shannon entropy was divided by the natural log of the number of unique clonotypes, and that result was subtracted from one. Progression-free survival cut-offs for repertoire metrics were chosen using the Youden index of ROC curves, with analyses run in R 3.5.3. TCRdb reworked the public reads: Q25 trimming with fastp, MiXCR clone assembly, productive beta chains retained. All rows with the same CDR3 protein become a single entry with the most common DNA and genes. The V and J calls were not made by the authors but by TCRdb's processing. For this sample the table gives about 51,000 distinct CDR3 sequences, of which roughly 36% were detected only once. Of the sample, about a tenth falls within the top ten clones.

The data stem from a study of prognosis after radiotherapy for stage I lung cancer (dated by TCRdb to the early 2020s). Notes on the research overall: Between early 2018 and early 2019, roughly 18 patients with stage I NSCLC were enrolled in Nanjing, China. SBRT was not combined with any concurrent therapy in any patient. Distant metastases were developed by four of the 19 patients after SBRT, at a median of roughly 7 months, whereas no significant progression was observed in the other 15 patients. Eleven to twelve patients had adenocarcinoma and 6 or 7 had squamous cell carcinoma as the tumor histology. The study sequenced approximately 38 blood samples from roughly 20 patients, one before and one after SBRT per patient. Peripheral blood TCR beta repertoires were profiled in stage I NSCLC patients before and after stereotactic body radiotherapy, and the study then linked these repertoires to distant failure. All patients were regarded as medically inoperable, because of comorbidities in more than ten patients and refusal of surgery in several patients. The cohort included about a dozen men and about 6 women, with a median age of almost 75 years and a range of roughly 53 to 85 years. SBRT was given in 3 to 5 fractions with a biologically effective dose of at least 100 Gy, using image-guided IMRT or VMAT. The study included over 13 patients with newly diagnosed primary stage I lung tumors and several with oligometastatic NSCLC after surgical resection of the primary tumor. Study-wide conclusions, independent of this receptor: A decrease in unique TCR clone counts was observed after SBRT (median around 10,000 before versus several thousand after; Wilcoxon paired P=0.011). Limitations of the study included a small cohort and short follow-up, and the study findings need independent validation. Differences by metastasis status were reportedly seen in TRBV and TRBJ usage frequencies, involving two V genes at baseline and, after SBRT, roughly ten V genes and two J genes. All reported P values were unadjusted for multiple comparisons. Post-SBRT Shannon entropy and its change from baseline were lower in patients who developed distant metastases; baseline Shannon entropy was not associated with metastases. Tumor specificity of expanded TCR clones was not determined.

The CDR3 sequence holds 15 residues, the cysteine and phenylalanine included. Only the CDR3 portion is preserved as DNA: 45 bases, with reading frame beginning at the first base. In the germline V gene, CDR1 corresponds to SGDLS and CDR2 to YYNGEE. V lost 0 bases and J lost 5 bases; the stretch between them is 15 bases long. All patients had node-negative disease on CT and PET/CT, and none had a history of other malignancies or had previously received chemotherapy or radiotherapy. Approximately 6 milliliters of peripheral venous blood were drawn into EDTA tubes at each of two time points. PBMCs were isolated by Ficoll-Paque Plus density-gradient centrifugation. Right after collection, samples were placed at -80 degrees C and kept there until analysis.

This TCR was recovered from a donor aged 50 or older with non-small cell lung cancer. The sequences come from PBMCs, collected before or after stereotactic body radiation therapy (not recorded which). The chain is made from TRBV9 and TRBJ2-7; TRBD1 is a possible D gene, resting on 6 matching bases. The bases read TGTGCCAGCAGCGTAGAACAGGGTCTCCCCCACGAGCAGTACTTC. It codes for CASSVEQGLPHEQYF.